These T cell receptor beta chains were read from a single sample in a study of T-cell memory formation after mild COVID-19. TCRdb re-called the 5' RACE reads with MiXCR, one entry per CDR3 protein. The repertoire holds a few hundred thousand distinct CDR3 sequences, with 15% to 20% as singletons. Sequencing was done on a sample of PBMCs or a T cell subset sorted from them (not recorded which). The origin of the receptors is a young man who had mild COVID-19 (a few samples of this study predate the infection). Cell type and time point are not known. The CDR3 runs from the conserved cysteine through the conserved F or W. D genes are given only for firm matches. Some rows mark clone size as missing; the rest say once, few, many or name a class of expanded clone.

NA | TRBJ2-5 | TRBV4-3 | NA | CASLRGGETQYF | TGCGCCAGCTTAAGGGGGGGAGAGACCCAGTACTTC
NA | TRBJ1-6 | TRBV20-1 | few | CSARLSTGYNSPLHF | TGCAGTGCTAGATTAAGCACAGGCTATAATTCACCCCTCCACTTT
TRBD1 | TRBJ1-5 | TRBV18 | NA | CASSPGTGQQPQHF | TGTGCCAGCTCACCCGGGACAGGACAACAGCCCCAGCATTTT
NA | TRBJ2-7 | TRBV18 | few | CASSPGGTPSYEQYF | TGTGCCAGCTCACCCGGCGGGACCCCGTCCTACGAGCAGTACTTC
NA | TRBJ2-7 | TRBV5-4 | few | CASSAETGLYEQYF | TGTGCCAGCAGCGCCGAGACAGGATTGTACGAGCAGTACTTC
TRBD1 | TRBJ1-6 | TRBV7-2 | NA | CASSRTGENSPLHF | TGTGCCAGCAGCCGGACAGGCGAGAATTCACCCCTCCACTTT
NA | TRBJ1-5 | TRBV12-3/TRBV12-4 | NA | CASSPIYSNQPQHF | TGTGCCAGCAGCCCGATTTATAGCAATCAGCCCCAGCATTTT
TRBD2 | TRBJ2-3 | TRBV5-4 | NA | CASSLGSGGSNTQYF | TGTGCCAGCAGCTTGGGTAGCGGGGGGTCAAATACGCAGTATTTT
NA | TRBJ1-4 | TRBV7-2 | few | CASSLWGSTDEKLFF | TGTGCCAGCAGCTTATGGGGCAGTACAGATGAAAAACTGTTTTTT
NA | TRBJ1-3 | TRBV15 | NA | CATSRGGAGGNTIYF | TGTGCCACCAGCAGAGGAGGGGCAGGGGGAAACACCATATATTTT
TRBD1 | TRBJ2-5 | TRBV5-1 | NA | CATSTGGQETQYF | TGCGCCACCTCGACAGGGGGCCAAGAGACCCAGTACTTC
TRBD1 | TRBJ1-1 | TRBV7-9 | NA | CASSQGAWDTEAFF | TGTGCCAGCTCTCAGGGGGCTTGGGACACTGAAGCTTTCTTT
NA | TRBJ2-1 | TRBV11-1 | few | CASSSRSLGVYNEQFF | TGTGCCAGCAGCTCCCGGAGCCTCGGGGTCTACAATGAGCAGTTCTTC
TRBD2 | TRBJ2-1 | TRBV5-1 | few | CASSVTSGLMDEQFF | TGCGCCAGCAGCGTGACTAGCGGGCTGATGGATGAGCAGTTCTTC
TRBD1 | TRBJ1-2 | TRBV18 | NA | CASSPPVVDRGTGYTF | TGTGCCAGCTCACCACCGGTGGTGGACAGGGGTACGGGCTACACCTTC
NA | TRBJ1-1 | TRBV3-1 | NA | CASSNRGGNTEAFF | TGTGCCAGCAGCAACAGAGGGGGGAACACTGAAGCTTTCTTT